This T cell receptor beta chain was sequenced for a study of blood T cell repertoires in COVID-19. Looked up from germline, CDR1 is SGHRS and CDR2 is YFSETQ. The CDR3 length is 15 residues. With V trimmed by 4 bases and J by 1 base, 7 bases remained unmatched. Assay: immunoSEQ multiplex PCR; the TCRdb copy retains only in-frame clones and omits some. The table shows some 150,000 clones, with 80% to 90% occurring only once. The sequenced material came from peripheral blood. The source of this sequence is a woman in her thirties or forties with acute or convalescent COVID-19. The chain joins TRBV5-1 to TRBJ1-1, with 7 bases lining up with TRBD1. The CDR3 DNA reads TGCGCCAGCAGCCCATCGACAGGGCCGAACACTGAAGCTTTCTTT. Translated, it gives CASSPSTGPNTEAFF. The entire variable domain, with the rest obtained from reference TRBV5-1 and TRBJ1-1, is as follows: KAGVTQTPRYLIKTRGQQVTLSCSPISGHRSVSWYQQTPGQGLQFLFEYFSETQRNKGNFPGRFSGRQFSNSRSEMNVSTLELGDSALYLCASSPSTGPNTEAFFGQGTRLTVV.